A single sample gave rise to the 11 T cell receptor beta chains below, sequenced in a study of blood T cell repertoires in COVID-19. Sequenced by immunoSEQ multiplex PCR; TCRdb stores in-frame clones only, minus some. Of 250,000 to 300,000 clones listed, around 90% were seen once; the top ten hold approximately 2%. The sequencing sample was made of PBMCs or T cells enriched from blood (not recorded which). Receptor source: a woman aged 55-69 years in a cohort exposed to, infected with or recovered from COVID-19 (not recorded which).

The rearrangement joins TRBV5-1 to TRBJ1-3; maybe TRBD1 (6 bases). This CDR3 contains 15 residues. V dropped 5 bases and J dropped 0 bases, with 12 bases sitting between them. Germline-derived CDR1 and CDR2 are SGHRS and YFSETQ. In DNA, the CDR3 is TGCGCCAGCAGACCCACAGGGAGCTCTGGAAACACCATATATTTT. The encoded protein is CASRPTGSSGNTIYF.

This sequence joins TRBV6-5 and TRBJ2-1, with 10 bases lining up with TRBD2. The CDR3 is made up of 15 amino acids. The V and J ends lost 5 bases and 3 bases, in that order; junction bases with no gene match: 4. Per the germline V gene, CDR1 is MNHEY and CDR2 is SVGAGI. As DNA, the CDR3 is TGTGCCAGCAGTCACGGGACTAGCGACTACAATGAGCAGTTCTTC. Protein sequence: CASSHGTSDYNEQFF.

This chain connects TRBV5-1 to TRBJ1-4; 7 nucleotides align to TRBD1. This CDR3 is built from 15 residues. V was pared by 4 bases and J by 4 bases, with 7 bases of the junction left unmatched. CDR1 is SGHRS, CDR2 YFSETQ, per germline. Written as DNA, the CDR3 is TGCGCCAGCAGCATACAGGGGACGGGTAATGAAAAACTGTTTTTT. Amino acid sequence: CASSIQGTGNEKLFF.

The chain joins TRBV6-5 to TRBJ2-7; D is possibly TRBD1 (6 bases). V dropped 7 bases and J dropped 2 bases, with 18 bases sitting between them. Germline V gene sequence: CDR1 MNHEY, CDR2 SVGAGI. CDR3 length: 15 amino acids. In nucleotides, the CDR3 is TGTGCCAGCACCTTAAAGCCCGGGACACCCTACGAGCAGTACTTC. It translates to CASTLKPGTPYEQYF.

The chain is built from TRBV5-5 and TRBJ1-4, with TRBD1 identical over 7 bases. Losses at the gene ends were 4 bases for V and 7 bases for J; bases not matched to a gene: 7. Germline CDR1 is SGHKS and CDR2 is YYEKEE (reference sequence). The CDR3 has 14 amino acids. In DNA, the CDR3 is TGTGCCAGCAGCGAAGGGGGCGGAGTTGAAAAACTGTTTTTT. Its translation is CASSEGGGVEKLFF.

This clone was detected only once. This chain joins TRBV15 and TRBJ2-5; possibly TRBD1 for D (5 bases). The germline gives CDR1 LNHNV, CDR2 YYDKDF (reference sequence). Trimming cost V 0 bases and J 3 bases, with 11 bases left between them. The CDR3 runs 15 residues. The CDR3 loop reads CATSRDLRGEETQYF. The CDR3 coding sequence is TGTGCCACCAGCAGAGATCTAAGGGGTGAAGAGACCCAGTACTTC.

The rearrangement uses TRBV2 and TRBJ2-1, with D possibly being TRBD1 (5 bases). V was shortened by 9 bases and J by 2 bases, with 11 bases between the two germline ends. CDR1 and CDR2 from the germline V gene are SNHLY and FYNNEI. CDR3 length: 13 residues. The chain's CDR3 is CARRTGTYNEQFF. DNA of the CDR3: TGTGCCAGGCGTACAGGAACCTACAATGAGCAGTTCTTC.

This chain joins TRBV10-2 and TRBJ2-7, with 10 bases matching TRBD1. This CDR3 contains 15 residues. The J segment lost 2 bases and the V segment lost 7 bases, leaving 8 bases of the junction unmatched. Germline CDR1 WSHSY, CDR2 SAAADI. CDR3 nucleotides: TGCGCCAGCAACGACCCGGGACAGGGGACCTACGAGCAGTACTTC. This sequence encodes CASNDPGQGTYEQYF.

This chain joins TRBV11-3 and TRBJ2-3, with 7 bases lining up with TRBD2. Germline CDR1 SGHNT, CDR2 YENEEA. The CDR3 sequence is 15 residues long. The V segment lost 1 base and the J segment 5 bases; nucleotides outside the gene matches: 6. The CDR3 is CASSLVSGVGDTQYF. In DNA form, the CDR3 reads TGTGCCAGCAGCTTAGTAAGCGGGGTTGGAGATACGCAGTATTTT.

V gene TRBV9 combines with J gene TRBJ2-1; tentative D call: TRBD2 (6 bases). The CDR3 has 16 amino acids. The germline V gene has CDR1 SGDLS and CDR2 YYNGEE. V was trimmed by 4 bases and J by 0 bases, leaving 14 bases between them. CDR3 protein: CASSSLGGNSYNEQFF. CDR3 DNA sequence: TGTGCCAGCAGCTCCCTCGGAGGGAACTCCTACAATGAGCAGTTCTTC.

The chain recombines TRBV9 with TRBJ2-1, with a possible D match to TRBD2 (6 bases). The V and J ends lost 0 bases and 14 bases respectively, with 15 bases between them. There are 13 residues in the CDR3. Germline CDR1 and CDR2: SGDLS and YYNGEE. CDR3 DNA: TGTGCCAGCAGCGTAGAAGGGACTGGCTCTAAGTTCTTC. This encodes CASSVEGTGSKFF.